The table lists the clone carrying this TCR beta chain with a count of one. Germline lookup yields CDR1 MNHNS and CDR2 SASEGT. Trimming stripped 3 bases from V and 1 base from J, with 7 bases between. This CDR3 is built from 14 residues. Clones were sequenced by immunoSEQ multiplex PCR, and TCRdb holds only the in-frame ones, with some missing. Of nearly 70,000 clones in the sample, about 90% were seen once. The sample belongs to a study of technical replicates of blood from several donors. The sample was T cells isolated from PBMCs. J is TRBJ1-5 and V is TRBV6-1; tentative D call: TRBD1 (6 bases). This clonotype was sampled from a human donor in good health. The CDR3 sequence is CASSDGQSNQPQHF. CDR3 nucleotides: TGTGCCAGCAGTGACGGACAGAGCAATCAGCCCCAGCATTTT.